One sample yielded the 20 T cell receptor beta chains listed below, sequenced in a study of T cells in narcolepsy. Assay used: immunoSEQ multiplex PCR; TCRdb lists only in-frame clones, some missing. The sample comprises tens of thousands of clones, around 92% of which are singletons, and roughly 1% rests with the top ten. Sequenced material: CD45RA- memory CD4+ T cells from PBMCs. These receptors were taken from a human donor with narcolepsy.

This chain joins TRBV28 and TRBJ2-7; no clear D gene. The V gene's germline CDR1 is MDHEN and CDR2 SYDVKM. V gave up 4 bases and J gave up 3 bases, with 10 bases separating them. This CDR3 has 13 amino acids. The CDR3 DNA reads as TGTGCCAGCAGTTCCCTAGATATCTACGAGCAGTACTTC. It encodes CASSSLDIYEQYF.

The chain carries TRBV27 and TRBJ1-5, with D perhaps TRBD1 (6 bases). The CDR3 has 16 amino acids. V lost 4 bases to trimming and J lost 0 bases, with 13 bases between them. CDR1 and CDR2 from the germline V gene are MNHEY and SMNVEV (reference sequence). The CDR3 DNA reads TGTGCCAGCAGTTCCTCCAGGGGAGGTAGCAATCAGCCCCAGCATTTT. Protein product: CASSSSRGGSNQPQHF.

CDR3 protein: CASSARDRGGYTF. The CDR3 DNA follows: TGTGCCAGCAGCGCCCGGGACAGGGGTGGCTACACCTTC. The chain carries TRBV7-8 and TRBJ1-2, with TRBD1 matching 10 bases. CDR1 is SGHVS and CDR2 is FQNEAQ in the germline V gene. The CDR3 runs 13 residues. J gave up 7 bases and V 5 bases, and 4 bases lay outside the gene matches.

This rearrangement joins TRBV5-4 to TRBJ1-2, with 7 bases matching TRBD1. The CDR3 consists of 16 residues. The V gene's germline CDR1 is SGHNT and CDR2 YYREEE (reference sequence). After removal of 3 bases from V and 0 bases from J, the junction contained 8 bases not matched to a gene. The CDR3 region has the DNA TGTGCCAGCAGCTCGCCGGGACAGCTCTCTAACTATGGCTACACCTTC. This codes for CASSSPGQLSNYGYTF.

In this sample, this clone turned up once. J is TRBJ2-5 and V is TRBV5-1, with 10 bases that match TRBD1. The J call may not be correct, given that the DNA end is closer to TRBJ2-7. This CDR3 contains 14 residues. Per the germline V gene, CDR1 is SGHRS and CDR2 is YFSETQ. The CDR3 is CASSYRDRGYEQYF. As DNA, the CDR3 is TGCGCCAGCAGCTACCGGGACAGGGGCTACGAGCAGTACTTC.

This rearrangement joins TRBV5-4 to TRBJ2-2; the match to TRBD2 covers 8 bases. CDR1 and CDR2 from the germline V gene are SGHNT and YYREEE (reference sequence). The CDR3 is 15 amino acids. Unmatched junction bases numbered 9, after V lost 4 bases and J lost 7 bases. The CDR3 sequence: CASSLESGSYGELFF. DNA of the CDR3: TGTGCCAGCAGCCTAGAAAGCGGGAGTTACGGGGAGCTGTTTTTT.

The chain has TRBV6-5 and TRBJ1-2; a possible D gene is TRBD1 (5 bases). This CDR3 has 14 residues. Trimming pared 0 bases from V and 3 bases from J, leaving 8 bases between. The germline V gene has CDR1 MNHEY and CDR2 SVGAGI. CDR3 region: CASSYSKGYYGYTF. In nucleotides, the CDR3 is TGTGCCAGCAGTTACTCGAAGGGGTACTATGGCTACACCTTC.

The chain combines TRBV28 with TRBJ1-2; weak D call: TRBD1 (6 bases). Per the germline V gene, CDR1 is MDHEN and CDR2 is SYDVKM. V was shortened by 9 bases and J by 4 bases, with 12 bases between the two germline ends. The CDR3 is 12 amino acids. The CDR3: CASTDSIYGYTF. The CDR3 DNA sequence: TGTGCCAGTACGGACAGCATCTATGGCTACACCTTC.

CDR3 residues: CASSLVQGGAVLGNEQFF. The CDR3 DNA is TGTGCCAGCAGCTTAGTTCAAGGGGGAGCGGTCCTTGGGAATGAGCAGTTCTTC. This chain joins TRBV7-9 and TRBJ2-1; a possible D gene is TRBD1 (6 bases). Germline lookup yields CDR1 SEHNR and CDR2 FQNEAQ (reference sequence). Between the trimmed V and J ends, which lost 1 base and 7 bases, there was a span of 23 bases. This CDR3 has 18 amino acids.

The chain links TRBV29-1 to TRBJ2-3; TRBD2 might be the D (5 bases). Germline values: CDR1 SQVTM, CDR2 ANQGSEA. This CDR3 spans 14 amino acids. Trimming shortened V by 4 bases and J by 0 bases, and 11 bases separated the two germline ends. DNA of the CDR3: TGCAGCGTTGGGGTAGGAGGTAGCACAGATACGCAGTATTTT. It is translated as CSVGVGGSTDTQYF.

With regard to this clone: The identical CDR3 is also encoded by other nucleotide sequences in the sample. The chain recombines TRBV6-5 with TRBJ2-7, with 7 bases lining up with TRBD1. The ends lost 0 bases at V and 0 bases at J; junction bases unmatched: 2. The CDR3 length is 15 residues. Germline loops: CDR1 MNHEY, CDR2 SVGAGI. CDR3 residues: CASSYSGTVSYEQYF. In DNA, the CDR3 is TGTGCCAGCAGTTACTCGGGGACAGTCTCCTACGAGCAGTACTTC.

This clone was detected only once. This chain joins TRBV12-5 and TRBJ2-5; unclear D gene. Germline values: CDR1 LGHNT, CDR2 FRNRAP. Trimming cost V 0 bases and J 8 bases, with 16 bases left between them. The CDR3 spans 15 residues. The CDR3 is CASGLVLNNMVTQYF. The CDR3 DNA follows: TGTGCTAGTGGTTTGGTATTGAACAATATGGTCACCCAGTACTTC.

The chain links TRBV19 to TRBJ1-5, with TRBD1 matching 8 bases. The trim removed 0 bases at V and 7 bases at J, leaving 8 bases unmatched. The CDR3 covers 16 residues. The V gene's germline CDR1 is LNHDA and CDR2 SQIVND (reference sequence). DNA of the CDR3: TGTGCCAGTAGTATAGATTGGCAGGGGGCCGGACAGCCCCAGCATTTT. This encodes CASSIDWQGAGQPQHF.

CDR3: CATAVQSQQYF. CDR3 coding DNA: TGTGCCACAGCGGTCCAGTCTCAGCAGTACTTC. The chain combines TRBV28 with TRBJ2-7; tentative D call: TRBD2 (5 bases). The ends were cut back, 10 bases at V and 8 bases at J, with 15 bases in the middle. Germline assignment: CDR1 MDHEN and CDR2 SYDVKM. This CDR3 is built from 11 residues.

For the CDR3, the DNA is TGTGCCAGCAGCACCAACGGGGGTTTCAACAATGAGCAGTTCTTC. Encoded protein: CASSTNGGFNNEQFF. V gene TRBV9 combines with J gene TRBJ2-1; a possible D gene is TRBD2 (6 bases). Germline CDR1 is SGDLS and CDR2 is YYNGEE. The V and J ends lost 4 bases and 5 bases respectively, with 16 bases between them. The CDR3 is made up of 15 amino acids.

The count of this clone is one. CDR3 in DNA: TGTGCCAGCAGCTTATCCCAGGAGCCTGAAGCTTTCTTT. Its translation is CASSLSQEPEAFF. The chain is built from TRBV7-2 and TRBJ1-1; D not resolved. The germline V gene encodes CDR1 SGHTA and CDR2 FQGNSA. This CDR3 has 13 residues. Trimming took 2 bases from V and 6 from J, leaving 10 bases between them.

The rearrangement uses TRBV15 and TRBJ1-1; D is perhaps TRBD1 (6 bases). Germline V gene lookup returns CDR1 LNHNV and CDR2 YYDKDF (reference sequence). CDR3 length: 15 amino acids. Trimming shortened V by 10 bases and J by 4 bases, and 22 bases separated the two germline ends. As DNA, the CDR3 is TGTGCCATCGCCAGATCGGACAGAGGAGTCACTGAAGCTTTCTTT. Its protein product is CAIARSDRGVTEAFF.

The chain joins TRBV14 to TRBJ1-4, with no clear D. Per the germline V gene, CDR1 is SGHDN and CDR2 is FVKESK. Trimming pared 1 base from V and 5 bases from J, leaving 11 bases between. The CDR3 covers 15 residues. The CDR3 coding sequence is TGTGCCAGCAGCCAAGGAGAGTCGTTAAATGAAAAACTGTTTTTT. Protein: CASSQGESLNEKLFF.

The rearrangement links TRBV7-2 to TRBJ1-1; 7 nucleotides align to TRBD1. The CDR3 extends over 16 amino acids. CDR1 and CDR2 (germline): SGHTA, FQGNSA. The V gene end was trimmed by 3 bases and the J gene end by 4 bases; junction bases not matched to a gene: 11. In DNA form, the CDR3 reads TGTGCCAGCAGCTTCTTAGGGGGCGCGATGCGCACTGAAGCTTTCTTT. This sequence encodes CASSFLGGAMRTEAFF.

CDR3 DNA sequence: TGTGCCAGCAGTTTGTTCAGGGGGAACTACGAGCAGTACTTC. This gives the protein CASSLFRGNYEQYF. The chain employs TRBV6-1 and TRBJ2-7, with 7 bases that match TRBD1. The V gene end was trimmed by 5 bases and the J gene end by 3 bases; junction bases not matched to a gene: 7. The CDR3 length is 14 residues. The V gene's germline CDR1 is MNHNS and CDR2 SASEGT.